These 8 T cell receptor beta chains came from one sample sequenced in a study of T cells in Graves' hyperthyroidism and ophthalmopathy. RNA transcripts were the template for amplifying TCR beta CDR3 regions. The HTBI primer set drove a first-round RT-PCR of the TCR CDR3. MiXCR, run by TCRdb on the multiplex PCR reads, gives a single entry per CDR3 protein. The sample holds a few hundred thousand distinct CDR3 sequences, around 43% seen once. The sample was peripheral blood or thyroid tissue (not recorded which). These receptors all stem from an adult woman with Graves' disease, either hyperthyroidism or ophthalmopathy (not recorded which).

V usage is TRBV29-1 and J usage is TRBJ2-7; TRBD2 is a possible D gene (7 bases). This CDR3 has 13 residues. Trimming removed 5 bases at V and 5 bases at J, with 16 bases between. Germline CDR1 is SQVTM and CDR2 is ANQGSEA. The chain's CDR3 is CSVTWGGHDEQYF. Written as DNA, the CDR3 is TGCAGCGTTACCTGGGGGGGGCACGACGAGCAGTACTTC.

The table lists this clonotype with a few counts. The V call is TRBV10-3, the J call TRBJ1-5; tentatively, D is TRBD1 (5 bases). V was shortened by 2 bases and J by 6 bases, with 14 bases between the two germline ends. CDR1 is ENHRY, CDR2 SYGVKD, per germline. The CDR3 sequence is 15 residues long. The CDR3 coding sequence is TGTGCCATCAGTGAGATCCAGGGCCAAATTCAGCCCCAGCATTTT. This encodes CAISEIQGQIQPQHF.

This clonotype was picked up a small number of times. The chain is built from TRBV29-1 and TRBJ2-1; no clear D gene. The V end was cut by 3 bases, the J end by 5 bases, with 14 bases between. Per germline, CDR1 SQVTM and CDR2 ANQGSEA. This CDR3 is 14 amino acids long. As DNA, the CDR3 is TGCAGCGTTGAGAGCTGGGGTATGAACAATGAGCAGTTCTTC. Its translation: CSVESWGMNNEQFF.

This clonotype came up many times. CDR3 sequence (DNA): TGCAGTGCTAGTGTTTCGGATACGCAGTATTTT. Amino acid sequence: CSASVSDTQYF. The chain uses TRBV20-1 and TRBJ2-3; D not certain. This CDR3 region has 11 residues. Germline CDR1 reads DFQATT; CDR2 reads SNEGSKA (reference sequence). V lost 3 bases and J lost 6, with 7 bases in between.

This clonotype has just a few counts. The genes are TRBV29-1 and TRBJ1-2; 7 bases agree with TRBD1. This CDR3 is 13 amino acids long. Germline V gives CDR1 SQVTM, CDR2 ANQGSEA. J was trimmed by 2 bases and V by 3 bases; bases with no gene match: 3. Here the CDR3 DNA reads TGCAGCGTTGATGGCAGGGGGAACTATGGCTACACCTTC. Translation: CSVDGRGNYGYTF.

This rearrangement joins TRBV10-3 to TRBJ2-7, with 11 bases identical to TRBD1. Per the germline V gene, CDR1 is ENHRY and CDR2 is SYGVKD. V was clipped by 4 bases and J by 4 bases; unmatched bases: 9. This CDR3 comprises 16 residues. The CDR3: CAISVGGTGGRYEQYF. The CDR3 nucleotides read TGTGCCATCAGTGTGGGGGGGACAGGGGGGAGATACGAGCAGTACTTC.

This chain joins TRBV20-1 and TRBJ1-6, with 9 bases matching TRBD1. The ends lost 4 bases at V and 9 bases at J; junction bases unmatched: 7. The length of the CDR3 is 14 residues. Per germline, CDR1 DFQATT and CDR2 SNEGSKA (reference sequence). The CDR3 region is CSATGQGRGSPLHF. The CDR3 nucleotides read TGCAGTGCTACCGGACAGGGGAGAGGTTCACCCCTCCACTTT.

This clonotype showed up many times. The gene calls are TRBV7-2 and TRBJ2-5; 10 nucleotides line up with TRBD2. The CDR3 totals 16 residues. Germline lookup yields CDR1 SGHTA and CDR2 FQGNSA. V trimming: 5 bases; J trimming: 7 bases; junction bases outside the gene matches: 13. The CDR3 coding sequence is TGTGCCAGCAGCCTCCAGGGGAGTAGCGGGAGGTCGACCCAGTACTTC. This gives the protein CASSLQGSSGRSTQYF.